A single sample is the source of the 23 T cell receptor beta chains below, sequenced in a study of T cell responses to AZD1222 COVID-19 vaccine. Here immunoSEQ multiplex PCR was the method, and the copy in TCRdb shows in-frame clones only, minus some. In the table there are approximately 150,000 clones, approximately 92% of which are singletons. The sequences come from peripheral blood, collected on day 0 of AZD1222 vaccination. These receptors came from an adult in good health.

This chain connects TRBV24-1 to TRBJ2-3; D unresolved. Germline V gene data show CDR1 as KGHDR and CDR2 as SFDVKD. CDR3 length equals 14 residues. V was cut by 4 bases and J by 6 bases, with 13 bases left in between. The DNA for the CDR3 is TGTGCCACCAGTGACTCACTGGATGGGGATACGCAGTATTTT. Translated, it gives CATSDSLDGDTQYF.

The J gene is TRBJ1-1, the V gene TRBV5-1, with unresolved D. CDR1 and CDR2 from the germline V gene are SGHRS and YFSETQ. CDR3 length: 14 residues. V was pared by 0 bases and J by 1 base, with 7 bases between. The CDR3 bases are TGCGCCAGCAGCTTGGAACAGCCGAACACTGAAGCTTTCTTT. It encodes CASSLEQPNTEAFF.

The gene calls are TRBV10-1 and TRBJ2-1, with a weak D call TRBD1 (5 bases). V was pared by 3 bases and J by 1 base, with 13 bases between. This CDR3 region has 16 residues. Germline V gene data show CDR1 as WNHNN and CDR2 as SYGVQD (reference sequence). Written as DNA, the CDR3 is TGCGCCAGCAGTGACAAAGGGGCCGGATCCTACAATGAGCAGTTCTTC. Protein sequence: CASSDKGAGSYNEQFF.

J is TRBJ1-1 and V is TRBV7-9, with D possibly being TRBD1 (6 bases). Germline-derived CDR1 and CDR2 are SEHNR and FQNEAQ (reference sequence). Between the trimmed V and J ends, which lost 5 bases and 5 bases, there was a span of 9 bases. This CDR3 comprises 12 residues. The CDR3 coding sequence is TGTGCCAGCAGCCAACAGGGAACTGAAGCTTTCTTT. Translated: CASSQQGTEAFF.

For this clone: The same CDR3 arises from other DNA sequences in this sample as well. The V and J genes are TRBV12-3 or TRBV12-4 and TRBJ2-1, with D unresolved. The CDR3 sequence is 12 residues long. Between the trimmed V and J ends, which lost 6 bases and 0 bases, there was a span of 3 bases. The CDR3 nucleotides read TGTGCCAGCAGCCTCTCCTACAATGAGCAGTTCTTC. This translates into CASSLSYNEQFF.

This chain uses TRBV6-2 or TRBV6-3 with TRBJ1-2; no definite D call. The V end lost 2 bases, the J end lost 1 base, and 8 bases lay between the germline ends. The CDR3 runs 14 residues. Germline CDR1 is MNHEY and CDR2 is SVGEGT. This CDR3 is CASSYPSVNYGYTF. CDR3 DNA sequence: TGTGCCAGCAGTTACCCTTCTGTTAACTATGGCTACACCTTC.

This clone was detected a few times. J is TRBJ2-7 and V is TRBV30; D uncertain. V was clipped by 3 bases and J by 3 bases, with 6 bases between them. The CDR3 is 11 residues long. Per germline, CDR1 GTSNPN and CDR2 SVGIG (reference sequence). The CDR3 is CAWSEIYEQYF. For the CDR3, the DNA is TGTGCCTGGAGCGAAATCTACGAGCAGTACTTC.

This rearrangement joins TRBV10-3 to TRBJ1-1; D uncertain. Germline lookup yields CDR1 ENHRY and CDR2 SYGVKD. The CDR3 is 14 residues long. V lost 0 bases and J 5 bases, leaving 10 bases between the germline ends. This chain's CDR3 is CAISESAVSTEAFF. DNA of the CDR3: TGTGCCATCAGTGAGTCGGCAGTTAGTACTGAAGCTTTCTTT.

V and J are TRBV12-2 and TRBJ1-3. TRBV12-2 is a recognized pseudogene. The CDR3 loop spans 11 amino acids. The CDR3 nucleotides are TGTGCAAGTCGCTTATCTTCCACCATATATTTT. Protein: CASRLSSTIYF.

Here the CDR3 DNA reads TGTGCCAGCTTGGAGGAATCCTACGAGCAGTACTTC. This gives the protein CASLEESYEQYF. The chain links TRBV6-5 to TRBJ2-7; perhaps TRBD2 as D (5 bases). This CDR3 has 12 residues. V dropped 8 bases and J dropped 1 base, with 9 bases sitting between them. The germline V gene has CDR1 MNHEY and CDR2 SVGAGI.

The chain has TRBV6-5 and TRBJ2-5; 7 bases are a match to TRBD1. The junction had 9 bases not matched to a gene; V was cut back by 7 bases and J by 7 bases. The germline V gene has CDR1 MNHEY and CDR2 SVGAGI. CDR3 length: 13 residues. For the CDR3, the DNA is TGTGCCAGCACCCGACAGGGCGGCGGGACCCAGTACTTC. Amino acids: CASTRQGGGTQYF.

This chain connects TRBV28 to TRBJ1-1; 12 nucleotides match TRBD1. The junction had 6 bases not matched to a gene; V was cut back by 6 bases and J by 4 bases. The CDR3 is made up of 15 amino acids. Germline CDR1 reads MDHEN; CDR2 reads SYDVKM. Written as DNA, the CDR3 is TGTGCCAGCAGAACTCCGGGACAGGGGGCCACTGAAGCTTTCTTT. Residues: CASRTPGQGATEAFF. The whole variable domain, filled in from reference TRBV28 and TRBJ1-1, reads DVKVTQSSRYLVKRTGEKVFLECVQDMDHENMFWYRQDPGLGLRLIYFSYDVKMKEKGDIPEGYSVSREKKERFSLILESASTNQTSMYLCASRTPGQGATEAFFGQGTRLTVV.

The chain couples TRBV30 to TRBJ1-1; tentatively, D is TRBD1 (5 bases). Trimming left V 5 bases short and J 5 bases short, with 15 bases between. The CDR3 is 13 residues long. CDR1 and CDR2 from the germline V gene are GTSNPN and SVGIG (reference sequence). DNA of the CDR3: TGTGCCTGGGGAGCAGGGCTTTGGACTGAAGCTTTCTTT. Translation: CAWGAGLWTEAFF.

The rearrangement links TRBV21-1 to TRBJ1-4. TRBV21-1 is termed a pseudogene. This CDR3 contains 18 residues. In DNA form, the CDR3 reads TGTGCCAGCAGCGGAGCTGATGAATTTATGTCGACTAATGAAAAACTGTTTTTT. It translates to CASSGADEFMSTNEKLFF.

The J gene is TRBJ2-1, the V gene TRBV20-1; possibly TRBD1 for D (6 bases). The V end lost 3 bases, the J end lost 9 bases, and 9 bases lay between the germline ends. The CDR3 contains 11 residues. Germline V gene sequence: CDR1 DFQATT, CDR2 SNEGSKA (reference sequence). In DNA form, the CDR3 reads TGCAGTGCTAGGGGGGACACTGAGCAGTTCTTC. Protein: CSARGDTEQFF.

This sequence joins TRBV24-1 and TRBJ1-2, with 7 bases lining up with TRBD1. J lost 4 bases, V lost 2 bases, and 9 bases had no gene match. CDR1 KGHDR and CDR2 SFDVKD come from the germline V gene. CDR3 length: 16 residues. CDR3 protein: CATSDSLTGALYGYTF. CDR3 coding DNA: TGTGCCACCAGTGATTCACTAACAGGGGCGCTCTATGGCTACACCTTC.

The V and J genes are TRBV18 and TRBJ1-1; TRBD1 matches 7 bases. Germline V gene sequence: CDR1 KGHSH, CDR2 LQKENI. V was pared by 3 bases and J by 4 bases, with 26 bases of the junction left unmatched. The CDR3 length is 21 residues. The CDR3 DNA follows: TGTGCCAGCTCACCTTACCGGGACAGAGTTAGTCTGCCCCCTGGAGCCACTGAAGCTTTCTTT. This translates into CASSPYRDRVSLPPGATEAFF.

The chain uses TRBV6-5 and TRBJ1-1, with D unresolved. The CDR3 extends over 14 amino acids. Trimming shortened V by 5 bases and J by 0 bases, and 10 bases separated the two germline ends. The germline gives CDR1 MNHEY, CDR2 SVGAGI. The CDR3 spells CASSPLTVNTEAFF. The CDR3 DNA sequence: TGTGCCAGCAGTCCGCTCACCGTGAACACTGAAGCTTTCTTT.

This clone was observed a handful of times. The V call is TRBV4-1, the J call TRBJ2-1; 8 bases are a match to TRBD2. The CDR3 runs 14 residues. The trim removed 0 bases at V and 7 bases at J, leaving 2 bases unmatched. CDR1 MGHRA and CDR2 YSYEKL come from the germline V gene. The DNA of the CDR3 is TGCGCCAGCAGCCAAGAGGCTAGCGGGAATGAGCAGTTCTTC. This codes for CASSQEASGNEQFF.

The J gene is TRBJ1-4, the V gene TRBV5-4; TRBD1 aligns across 7 bases. V gave up 3 bases and J gave up 6 bases; unmatched junction bases: 8. CDR1 is SGHNT and CDR2 is YYREEE in the germline V gene (reference sequence). The CDR3 is 15 residues long. This CDR3 reads CASSYRATGDEKLFF. The CDR3 DNA reads as TGTGCCAGCAGCTACCGGGCCACAGGGGATGAAAAACTGTTTTTT.

Here the CDR3 DNA reads TGTGCCAGCAGCACGCGGGAACAGGGGCGCAAGAATGGCTACACCTTC. The encoded protein is CASSTREQGRKNGYTF. The chain links TRBV7-6 to TRBJ1-2, with 7 bases fitting TRBD1. Germline V gene sequence: CDR1 SGHVS, CDR2 FNYEAQ. J was trimmed by 6 bases and V by 5 bases; bases with no gene match: 15. CDR3 length: 16 amino acids.

The chain is built from TRBV27 and TRBJ1-1, with D hard to call. This CDR3 comprises 14 residues. CDR1 is MNHEY, CDR2 SMNVEV, per germline (reference sequence). V lost 3 bases and J 4 bases, leaving 12 bases between the germline ends. The CDR3 sequence: CASSFGLTGTEAFF. As DNA, the CDR3 is TGTGCCAGCAGTTTTGGGTTGACTGGCACTGAAGCTTTCTTT.

This chain links TRBV4-2 with TRBJ1-6; 10 bases line up with TRBD1. V shed 3 bases and J 8 bases; nucleotides not matched to a gene: 7. This CDR3 has 16 amino acids. Germline V gene data show CDR1 as LGHNA and CDR2 as YNFKEQ. CDR3 region: CASSHRGQGSDSPLHF. CDR3 bases: TGTGCCAGCAGCCACCGGGGACAGGGGAGTGATTCACCCCTCCACTTT.